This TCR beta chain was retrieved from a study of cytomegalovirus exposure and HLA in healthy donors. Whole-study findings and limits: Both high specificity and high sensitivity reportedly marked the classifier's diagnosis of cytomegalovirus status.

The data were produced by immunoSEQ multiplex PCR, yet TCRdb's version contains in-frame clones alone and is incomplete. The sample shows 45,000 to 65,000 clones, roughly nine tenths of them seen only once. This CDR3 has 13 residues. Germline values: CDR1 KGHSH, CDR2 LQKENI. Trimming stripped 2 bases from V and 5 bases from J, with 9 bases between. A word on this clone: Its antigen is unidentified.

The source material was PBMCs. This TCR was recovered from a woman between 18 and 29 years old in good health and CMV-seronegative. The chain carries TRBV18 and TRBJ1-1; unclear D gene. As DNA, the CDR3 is TGTGCCAGCTCACCAGTTCGGGAAACTGAAGCTTTCTTT. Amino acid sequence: CASSPVRETEAFF.